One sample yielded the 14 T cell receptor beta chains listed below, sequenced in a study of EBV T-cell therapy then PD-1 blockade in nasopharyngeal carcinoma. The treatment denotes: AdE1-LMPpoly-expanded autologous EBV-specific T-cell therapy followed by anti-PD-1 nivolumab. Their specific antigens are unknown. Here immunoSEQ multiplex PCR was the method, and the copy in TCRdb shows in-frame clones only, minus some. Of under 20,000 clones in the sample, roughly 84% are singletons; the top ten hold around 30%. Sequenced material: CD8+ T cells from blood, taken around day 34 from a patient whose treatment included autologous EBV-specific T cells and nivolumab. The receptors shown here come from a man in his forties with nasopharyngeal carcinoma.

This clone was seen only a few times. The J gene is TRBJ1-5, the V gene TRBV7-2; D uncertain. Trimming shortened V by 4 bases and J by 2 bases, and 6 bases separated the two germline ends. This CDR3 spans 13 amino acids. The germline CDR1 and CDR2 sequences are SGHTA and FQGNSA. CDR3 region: CASSSSGNQPQHF. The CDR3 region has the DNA TGTGCCAGCAGCTCCAGTGGCAATCAGCCCCAGCATTTT.

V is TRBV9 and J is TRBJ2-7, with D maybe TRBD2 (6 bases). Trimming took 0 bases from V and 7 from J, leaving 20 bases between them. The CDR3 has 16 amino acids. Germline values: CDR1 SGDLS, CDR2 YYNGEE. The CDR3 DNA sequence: TGTGCCAGCAGCGTAGGTACCAGCGGCCGGCGGGGTGAGCAGTACTTC. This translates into CASSVGTSGRRGEQYF. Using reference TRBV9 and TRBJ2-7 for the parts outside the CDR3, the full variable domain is DSGVTQTPKHLITATGQRVTLRCSPRSGDLSVYWYQQSLDQGLQFLIQYYNGEERAKGNILERFSAQQFPDLHSELNLSSLELGDSALYFCASSVGTSGRRGEQYFGPGTRLTVT.

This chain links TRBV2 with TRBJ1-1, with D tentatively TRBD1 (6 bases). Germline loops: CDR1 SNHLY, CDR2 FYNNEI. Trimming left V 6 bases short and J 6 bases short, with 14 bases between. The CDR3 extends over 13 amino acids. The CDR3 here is CASREIRGAEAFF. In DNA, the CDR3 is TGTGCCAGCAGGGAGATCAGGGGAGCTGAAGCTTTCTTT.

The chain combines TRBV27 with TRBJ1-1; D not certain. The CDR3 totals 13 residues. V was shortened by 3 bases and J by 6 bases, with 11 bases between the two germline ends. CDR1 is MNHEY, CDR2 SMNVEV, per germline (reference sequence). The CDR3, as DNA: TGTGCCAGCAGTTTTGGAGGGAAGGCTGAAGCTTTCTTT. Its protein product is CASSFGGKAEAFF.

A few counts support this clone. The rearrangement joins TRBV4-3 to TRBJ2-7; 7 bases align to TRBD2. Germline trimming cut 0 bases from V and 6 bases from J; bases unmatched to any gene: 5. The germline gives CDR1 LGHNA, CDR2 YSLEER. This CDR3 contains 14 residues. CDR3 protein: CASSQEAGISEQYF. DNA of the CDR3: TGCGCCAGCAGCCAAGAAGCGGGGATCTCCGAGCAGTACTTC.

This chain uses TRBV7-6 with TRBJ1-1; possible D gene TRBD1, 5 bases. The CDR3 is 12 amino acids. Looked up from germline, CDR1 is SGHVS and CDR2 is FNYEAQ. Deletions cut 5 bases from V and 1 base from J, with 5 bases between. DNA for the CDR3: TGTGCCAGCAGCAGGGGGAACACTGAAGCTTTCTTT. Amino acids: CASSRGNTEAFF.

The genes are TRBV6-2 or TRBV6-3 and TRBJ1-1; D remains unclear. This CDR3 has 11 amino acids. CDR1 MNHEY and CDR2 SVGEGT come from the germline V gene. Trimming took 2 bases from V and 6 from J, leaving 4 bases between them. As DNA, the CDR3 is TGTGCCAGCAGTTACGGTGCTGAAGCTTTCTTT. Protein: CASSYGAEAFF.

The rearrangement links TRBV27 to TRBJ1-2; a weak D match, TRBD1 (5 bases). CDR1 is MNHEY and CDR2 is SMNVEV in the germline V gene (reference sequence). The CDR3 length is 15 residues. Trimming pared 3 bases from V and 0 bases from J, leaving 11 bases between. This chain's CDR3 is CASSFGGGANYGYTF. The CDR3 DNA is TGTGCCAGCAGTTTCGGGGGGGGAGCTAACTATGGCTACACCTTC.

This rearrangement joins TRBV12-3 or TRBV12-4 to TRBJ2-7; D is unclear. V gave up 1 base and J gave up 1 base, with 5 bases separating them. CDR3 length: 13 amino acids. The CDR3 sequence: CASSLVGSYEQYF. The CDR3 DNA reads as TGTGCCAGCAGTTTAGTTGGATCCTACGAGCAGTACTTC.

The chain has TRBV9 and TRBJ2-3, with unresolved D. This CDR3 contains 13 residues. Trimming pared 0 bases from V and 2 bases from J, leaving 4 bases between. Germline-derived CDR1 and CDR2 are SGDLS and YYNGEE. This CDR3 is CASSVVSTDTQYF. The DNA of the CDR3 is TGTGCCAGCAGCGTAGTTTCCACAGATACGCAGTATTTT.

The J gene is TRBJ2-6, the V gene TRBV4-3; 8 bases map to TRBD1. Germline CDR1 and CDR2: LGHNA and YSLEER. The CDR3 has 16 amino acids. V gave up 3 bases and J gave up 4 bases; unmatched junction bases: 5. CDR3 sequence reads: CASSHPDRAGANVLTF. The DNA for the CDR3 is TGCGCCAGCAGCCATCCGGACAGGGCAGGGGCCAACGTCCTGACTTTC.

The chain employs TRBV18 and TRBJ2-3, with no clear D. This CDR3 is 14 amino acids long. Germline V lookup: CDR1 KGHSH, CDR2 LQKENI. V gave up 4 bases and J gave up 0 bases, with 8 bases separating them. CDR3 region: CASSQFTSTDTQYF. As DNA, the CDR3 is TGTGCCAGCTCACAGTTTACTAGCACAGATACGCAGTATTTT. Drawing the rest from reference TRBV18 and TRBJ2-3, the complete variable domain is NAGVMQNPRHLVRRRGQEARLRCSPMKGHSHVYWYRQLPEEGLKFMVYLQKENIIDESGMPKERFSAEFPKEGPSILRIQQVVRGDSAAYFCASSQFTSTDTQYFGPGTRLTVL.

CDR3 sequence (DNA): TGCAGCGTTGAAGATCTAGAAGCTACGCAGTATTTT. It codes for CSVEDLEATQYF. The V and J genes are TRBV29-1 and TRBJ2-3; D is ambiguous. Trimming took off 0 bases at V and 8 bases at J, with 9 bases between the two ends. The CDR3 spans 12 residues. Germline V lookup: CDR1 SQVTM, CDR2 ANQGSEA.

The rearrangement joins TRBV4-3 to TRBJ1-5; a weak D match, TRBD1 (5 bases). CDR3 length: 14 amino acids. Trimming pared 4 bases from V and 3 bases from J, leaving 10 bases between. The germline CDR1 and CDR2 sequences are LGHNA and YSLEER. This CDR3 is CASSLGHINQPQHF. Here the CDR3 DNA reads TGCGCCAGCAGCCTCGGACACATCAATCAGCCCCAGCATTTT.